These 8 T cell receptor beta chains were sequenced from one sample in a study of T-cell memory formation after mild COVID-19. TCRdb processed the 5' RACE reads anew with MiXCR; each CDR3 protein has one entry. The sample carries 350,000 to 500,000 distinct CDR3 sequences, 23% recorded once. What was sequenced was PBMCs or a T cell subset sorted from them (not recorded which). These receptors all come from an adult woman who had mild COVID-19 (a few samples of this study predate the infection). Cell type and time point are not known.

This clonotype showed up just a few times. This rearrangement joins TRBV7-9 to TRBJ1-2, with 8 bases matching TRBD1. Germline CDR1 is SEHNR and CDR2 is FQNEAQ (reference sequence). The CDR3 has 13 amino acids. The ends lost 5 bases at V and 3 bases at J; junction bases unmatched: 2. CDR3 amino acids: CASSTGQDYGYTF. DNA for the CDR3: TGTGCCAGCAGCACGGGACAGGACTATGGCTACACCTTC.

This clonotype has ten or more counts. This chain joins TRBV18 and TRBJ2-1; 13 bases map to TRBD2. There are 14 residues in the CDR3. J gave up 10 bases and V 2 bases, and 2 bases lay outside the gene matches. Germline CDR1 and CDR2: KGHSH and LQKENI. CDR3 DNA sequence: TGTGCCAGCTCACCAGGGACTAGCGGGGTAGAGCAGTTCTTC. Amino acid sequence: CASSPGTSGVEQFF.

This clonotype has just one count. J is TRBJ1-2 and V is TRBV27; D unclear. The CDR3 runs to 12 residues. The germline CDR1 and CDR2 sequences are MNHEY and SMNVEV (reference sequence). Trimming left V 4 bases short and J 8 bases short, with 11 bases between. CDR3 loop: CASSSGRRGYTF. In nucleotides, the CDR3 is TGTGCCAGCAGTTCTGGTAGGAGAGGCTACACCTTC.

This chain connects TRBV29-1 to TRBJ2-3; D gene ambiguous. Germline CDR1 SQVTM, CDR2 ANQGSEA. Trimming left V 3 bases short and J 1 base short, with 11 bases between. There are 14 residues in the CDR3. The CDR3 is CSVDVRPGTDTQYF. CDR3 in DNA: TGCAGCGTTGACGTAAGGCCGGGCACAGATACGCAGTATTTT.

V usage is TRBV7-6 and J usage is TRBJ2-6; TRBD2 matches 8 bases. CDR1 and CDR2 from the germline V gene are SGHVS and FNYEAQ. The CDR3 has 18 amino acids. J lost 3 bases, V lost 4 bases, and 11 bases had no gene match. The CDR3 DNA reads as TGTGCCAGCAGCTATTCTGGGACTAGTCTCCTTGGGGCCAACGTCCTGACTTTC. Encoded protein: CASSYSGTSLLGANVLTF. The complete variable domain, with remaining parts taken from reference TRBV7-6 and TRBJ2-6, reads GAGVSQSPRYKVTKRGQDVALRCDPISGHVSLYWYRQALGQGPEFLTYFNYEAQQDKSGLPNDRFSAERPEGSISTLTIQRTEQRDSAMYRCASSYSGTSLLGANVLTFGAGSRLTVL.

Concerning this clonotype: One junction end disagrees with the germline gene, perhaps due to a read error. The chain uses TRBV5-4 and TRBJ2-1; D unresolved. CDR3 length equals 13 residues. Germline V gives CDR1 SGHNT, CDR2 YYREEE (reference sequence). CDR3 bases: TGTGCCAGCACCTTGGGGTCGCTCAATGAGCAGTTCTTC. This sequence encodes CASTLGSLNEQFF.

This clonotype was seen only once. One junction end does not reproduce the germline sequence, and a read error may be involved. CDR3 residues: CSSSQGPGGSSYNEQFF. The CDR3 DNA reads as TGTTCCAGCAGCCAAGGTCCGGGAGGCTCCTCCTACAATGAGCAGTTCTTC. V gene TRBV14 combines with J gene TRBJ2-1; 7 bases agree with TRBD2. Per germline, CDR1 SGHDN and CDR2 FVKESK. The CDR3 runs to 17 residues.

The chain couples TRBV7-6 to TRBJ2-3, with 13 bases that match TRBD2. The CDR3 consists of 16 residues. V lost 1 base, J lost 6 bases, and 4 bases stayed unmatched. CDR1 and CDR2 from the germline V gene are SGHVS and FNYEAQ. CDR3 bases: TGTGCCAGCAGCTTAGGGACTAGCGGGAGTTCTGATACGCAGTATTTT. It specifies CASSLGTSGSSDTQYF.